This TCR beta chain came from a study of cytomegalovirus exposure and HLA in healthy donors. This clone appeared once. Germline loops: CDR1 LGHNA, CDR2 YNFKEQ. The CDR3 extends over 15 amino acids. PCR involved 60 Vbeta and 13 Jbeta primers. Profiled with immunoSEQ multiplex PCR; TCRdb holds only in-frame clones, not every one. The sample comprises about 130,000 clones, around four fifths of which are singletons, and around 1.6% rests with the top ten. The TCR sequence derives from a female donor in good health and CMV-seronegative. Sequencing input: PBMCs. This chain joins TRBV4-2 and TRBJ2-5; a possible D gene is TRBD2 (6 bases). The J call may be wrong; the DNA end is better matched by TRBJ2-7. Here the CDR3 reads CASSQDFRERYEQYF. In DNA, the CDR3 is TGTGCCAGCAGCCAAGATTTCCGGGAGAGGTACGAGCAGTACTTC.